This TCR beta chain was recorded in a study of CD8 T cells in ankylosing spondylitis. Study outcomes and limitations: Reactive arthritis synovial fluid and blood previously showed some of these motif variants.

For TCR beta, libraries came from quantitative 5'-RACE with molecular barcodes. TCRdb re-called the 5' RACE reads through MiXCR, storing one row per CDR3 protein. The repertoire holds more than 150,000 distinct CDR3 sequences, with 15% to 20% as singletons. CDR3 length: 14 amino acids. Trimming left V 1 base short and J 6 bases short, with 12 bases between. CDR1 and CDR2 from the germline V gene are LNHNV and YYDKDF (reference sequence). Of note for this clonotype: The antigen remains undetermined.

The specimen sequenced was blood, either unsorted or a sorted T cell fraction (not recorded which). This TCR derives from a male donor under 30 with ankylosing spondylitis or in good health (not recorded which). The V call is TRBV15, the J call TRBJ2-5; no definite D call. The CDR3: CATSRALDLKTQYF. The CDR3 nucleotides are TGTGCCACCAGCAGAGCATTAGACCTGAAGACCCAGTACTTC.